The rows below give T cell receptor beta chains drawn from one sample of a study of graft-versus-host responses after intestinal transplantation. Their antigen targets remain unknown. The repertoire was sequenced with immunoSEQ multiplex PCR; TCRdb's copy has only in-frame clones and lacks some. The table has 90,000 to 150,000 clones, about 93% seen once. The sample consisted of unstimulated CD4+ T cells sorted from spleen or lymph node cells, taken before intestinal transplant. Receptors originate from a human donor who received an intestinal transplant. CDR3s include the opening cysteine and the closing phenylalanine or tryptophan. The order of the fields is V gene, J gene, clone size, D gene, CDR3 protein, CDR3 DNA. D genes are given only for firm matches. Clone size is shown for a subset of rows, as once, few, many or a class of expanded clone.

v_call: TRBV5-1; j_call: TRBJ1-3; clone_size: NA; d_call: NA; cdr3_aa: CASSFTGFSGNTIYF; cdr3_nt: TGCGCCAGCAGTTTCACAGGCTTCTCTGGAAACACCATATATTTT
v_call: TRBV29-1; j_call: TRBJ2-5; clone_size: NA; d_call: NA; cdr3_aa: CSAAGVEETQYF; cdr3_nt: TGCAGCGCCGCAGGGGTCGAAGAGACCCAGTACTTC
v_call: TRBV30; j_call: TRBJ2-5; clone_size: NA; d_call: NA; cdr3_aa: CAWSSDGPREETQYF; cdr3_nt: TGTGCCTGGAGCTCCGACGGGCCAAGGGAAGAGACCCAGTACTTC
v_call: TRBV7-9; j_call: TRBJ1-5; clone_size: NA; d_call: NA; cdr3_aa: CASSWSNQPQHF; cdr3_nt: TGTGCCAGCAGTTGGAGCAATCAGCCCCAGCATTTT
v_call: TRBV7-3; j_call: TRBJ2-1; clone_size: NA; d_call: TRBD1; cdr3_aa: CASSSMAQGANEQFF; cdr3_nt: TGTGCCAGCAGCTCAATGGCGCAGGGGGCGAATGAGCAGTTCTTC
v_call: TRBV12-5; j_call: TRBJ1-2; clone_size: NA; d_call: NA; cdr3_aa: CASGLGAGAGYTF; cdr3_nt: TGTGCTAGTGGTTTGGGCGCAGGGGCTGGCTACACCTTC
v_call: TRBV28; j_call: TRBJ2-7; clone_size: once; d_call: NA; cdr3_aa: CASSFQGTQSYEQYF; cdr3_nt: TGTGCCAGCAGTTTTCAGGGGACCCAATCCTACGAGCAGTACTTC
v_call: TRBV7-8; j_call: TRBJ2-7; clone_size: NA; d_call: NA; cdr3_aa: CASSFDSTYEQYF; cdr3_nt: TGTGCCAGCAGCTTTGACTCCACCTACGAGCAGTACTTC
v_call: TRBV28; j_call: TRBJ2-1; clone_size: NA; d_call: TRBD2; cdr3_aa: CASSPGLVYNEQFF; cdr3_nt: TGTGCCAGCAGCCCTGGACTAGTCTACAATGAGCAGTTCTTC
v_call: TRBV6-5; j_call: TRBJ2-3; clone_size: NA; d_call: TRBD2; cdr3_aa: CASRRRDYFTDTQYF; cdr3_nt: TGTGCCAGCAGACGCCGGGACTACTTCACAGATACGCAGTATTTT
v_call: TRBV7-9; j_call: TRBJ2-3; clone_size: NA; d_call: TRBD1; cdr3_aa: CASSLAGTGGLADTQYF; cdr3_nt: TGTGCCAGCAGCTTAGCCGGGACAGGGGGACTGGCAGATACGCAGTATTTT
v_call: TRBV25-1; j_call: TRBJ1-1; clone_size: NA; d_call: NA; cdr3_aa: CASSPGGTEAFF; cdr3_nt: TGTGCCAGCAGTCCAGGAGGGACTGAAGCTTTCTTT
v_call: TRBV6-5; j_call: TRBJ2-7; clone_size: NA; d_call: NA; cdr3_aa: CASSYSFGKPYEQYF; cdr3_nt: TGTGCCAGCAGTTACTCGTTCGGGAAACCCTACGAGCAGTACTTC
v_call: TRBV6-5; j_call: TRBJ1-5; clone_size: NA; d_call: NA; cdr3_aa: CASSYRTGPNQPQHF; cdr3_nt: TGTGCCAGCAGTTACAGGACCGGCCCTAATCAGCCCCAGCATTTT
v_call: TRBV7-3; j_call: TRBJ1-1; clone_size: NA; d_call: NA; cdr3_aa: CASSLIRDTEAFF; cdr3_nt: TGTGCCAGCAGCTTAATAAGGGACACTGAAGCTTTCTTT
v_call: TRBV30; j_call: TRBJ2-3; clone_size: NA; d_call: NA; cdr3_aa: CAWSVLRLGISDTQYF; cdr3_nt: TGTGCCTGGAGTGTACTTCGGTTGGGAATTTCAGATACGCAGTATTTT
v_call: TRBV6-5; j_call: TRBJ2-5; clone_size: NA; d_call: NA; cdr3_aa: CASRSGPRETQYF; cdr3_nt: TGTGCCAGCAGGAGTGGTCCACGGGAGACCCAGTACTTC
v_call: TRBV7-9; j_call: TRBJ2-1; clone_size: NA; d_call: NA; cdr3_aa: CASSSEGQIFF; cdr3_nt: TGTGCCAGCAGCTCGGAGGGCCAAATCTTCTTC
v_call: TRBV5-1; j_call: TRBJ2-5; clone_size: once; d_call: NA; cdr3_aa: CASSPGQTQETQYF; cdr3_nt: TGCGCCAGCAGCCCCGGACAGACTCAAGAGACCCAGTACTTC
v_call: TRBV6-6; j_call: TRBJ1-5; clone_size: NA; d_call: TRBD1; cdr3_aa: CASSNTGGSGNQPQHF; cdr3_nt: TGTGCCAGCAGCAACACAGGGGGTTCCGGCAATCAGCCCCAGCATTTT
v_call: TRBV28; j_call: TRBJ2-7; clone_size: NA; d_call: NA; cdr3_aa: CASSYQGLGEYF; cdr3_nt: TGTGCCAGCAGTTACCAGGGCCTAGGGGAATACTTC
v_call: TRBV5-1; j_call: TRBJ2-7; clone_size: NA; d_call: TRBD2; cdr3_aa: CASSLYVAGGFSYEQYF; cdr3_nt: TGCGCCAGCAGCTTGTATGTAGCGGGAGGGTTCTCCTACGAGCAGTACTTC
v_call: TRBV30; j_call: TRBJ2-4; clone_size: NA; d_call: NA; cdr3_aa: CAWGTANGGNIQYF; cdr3_nt: TGTGCCTGGGGGACAGCCAATGGGGGGAACATTCAGTACTTC
v_call: TRBV28; j_call: TRBJ2-7; clone_size: NA; d_call: TRBD2; cdr3_aa: CASSLWGGGVYEQYF; cdr3_nt: TGTGCCAGCAGTTTATGGGGTGGGGGGGTCTACGAGCAGTACTTC
v_call: TRBV9; j_call: TRBJ2-1; clone_size: once; d_call: NA; cdr3_aa: CASSVSGGSSYNEQFF; cdr3_nt: TGTGCCAGCAGCGTCTCCGGAGGGAGCTCCTACAATGAGCAGTTCTTC